This T cell receptor (beta chain) was retrieved from a study of T-cell memory formation after mild COVID-19. MiXCR was run by TCRdb on the 5' RACE reads, yielding one entry per CDR3 protein. The table includes 450,000 to 700,000 distinct CDR3 sequences, approximately 18% detected once. There are many counts of this clonotype. This CDR3 region has 15 residues. Trimming at V came to 2 bases and at J to 2 bases, leaving 3 bases not matched to a gene. Sequencing was done on a sample of PBMCs or a T cell subset sorted from them (not recorded which). The V gene is TRBV12-3 or TRBV12-4, the J gene TRBJ2-3, with TRBD2 matching over 8 bases. The source of this sequence is an adult woman who had mild COVID-19 (a few samples of this study predate the infection). Cell type and time point are not known. The CDR3 sequence is CASSLSGGPTDTQYF. DNA for the CDR3: TGTGCCAGCAGTTTAAGCGGGGGCCCCACAGATACGCAGTATTTT.